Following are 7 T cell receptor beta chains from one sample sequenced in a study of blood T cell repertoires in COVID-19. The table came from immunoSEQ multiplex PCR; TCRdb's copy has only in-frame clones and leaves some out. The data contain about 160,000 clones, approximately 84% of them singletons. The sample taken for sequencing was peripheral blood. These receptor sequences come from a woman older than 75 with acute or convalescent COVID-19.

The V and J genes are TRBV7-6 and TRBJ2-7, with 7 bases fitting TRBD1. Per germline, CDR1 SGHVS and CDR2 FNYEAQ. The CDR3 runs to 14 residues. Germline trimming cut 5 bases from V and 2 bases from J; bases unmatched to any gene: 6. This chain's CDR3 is CASSQGQPPYEQYF. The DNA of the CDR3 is TGTGCCAGCAGCCAGGGACAGCCCCCCTACGAGCAGTACTTC.

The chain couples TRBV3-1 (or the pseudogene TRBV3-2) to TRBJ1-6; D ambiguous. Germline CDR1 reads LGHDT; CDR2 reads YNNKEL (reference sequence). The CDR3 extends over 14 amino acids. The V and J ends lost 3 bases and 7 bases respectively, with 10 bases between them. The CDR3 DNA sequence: TGTGCCAGCAGCCACAACAGCCCGAATTCACCCCTCCACTTT. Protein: CASSHNSPNSPLHF.

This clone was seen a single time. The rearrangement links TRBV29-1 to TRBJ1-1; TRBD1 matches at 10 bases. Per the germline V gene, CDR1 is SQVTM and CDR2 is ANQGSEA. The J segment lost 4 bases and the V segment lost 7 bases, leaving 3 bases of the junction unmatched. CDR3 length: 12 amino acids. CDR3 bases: TGCAGCGCCCGGACAGGGGGCACTGAAGCTTTCTTT. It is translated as CSARTGGTEAFF. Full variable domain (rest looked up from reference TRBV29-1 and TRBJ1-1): SAVISQKPSRDICQRGTSLTIQCQVDSQVTMMFWYRQQPGQSLTLIATANQGSEATYESGFVIDKFPISRPNLTFSTLTVSNMSPEDSSIYLCSARTGGTEAFFGQGTRLTVV.

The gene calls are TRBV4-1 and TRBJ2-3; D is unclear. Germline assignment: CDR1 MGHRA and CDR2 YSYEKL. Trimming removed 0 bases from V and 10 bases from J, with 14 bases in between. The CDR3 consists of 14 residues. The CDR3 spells CASSQDVLVIAQYF. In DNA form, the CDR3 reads TGCGCCAGCAGCCAAGATGTGTTAGTGATAGCGCAGTATTTT.

In DNA, the CDR3 is TGCGCCAGCAGCTTTGAGACAGGGGAGTACACTGAAGCTTTCTTT. Protein product: CASSFETGEYTEAFF. V usage is TRBV5-1 and J usage is TRBJ1-1, with 8 bases aligning to TRBD1. Germline V CDR1 and CDR2: SGHRS, YFSETQ. V trimming: 2 bases; J trimming: 3 bases; junction bases outside the gene matches: 6. This CDR3 contains 15 residues.

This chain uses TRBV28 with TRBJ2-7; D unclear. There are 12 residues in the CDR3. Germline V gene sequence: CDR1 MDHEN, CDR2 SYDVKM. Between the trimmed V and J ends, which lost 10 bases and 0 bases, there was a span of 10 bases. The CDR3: CATRSSSYEQYF. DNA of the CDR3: TGTGCCACACGGTCTAGCTCCTACGAGCAGTACTTC.

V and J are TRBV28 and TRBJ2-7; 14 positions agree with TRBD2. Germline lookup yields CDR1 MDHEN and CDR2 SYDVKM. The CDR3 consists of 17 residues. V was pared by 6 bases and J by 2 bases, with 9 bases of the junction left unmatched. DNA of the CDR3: TGTGCCAGCAGCCGGGGACTAGCGGGAGTCGGGACCTACGAGCAGTACTTC. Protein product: CASSRGLAGVGTYEQYF.